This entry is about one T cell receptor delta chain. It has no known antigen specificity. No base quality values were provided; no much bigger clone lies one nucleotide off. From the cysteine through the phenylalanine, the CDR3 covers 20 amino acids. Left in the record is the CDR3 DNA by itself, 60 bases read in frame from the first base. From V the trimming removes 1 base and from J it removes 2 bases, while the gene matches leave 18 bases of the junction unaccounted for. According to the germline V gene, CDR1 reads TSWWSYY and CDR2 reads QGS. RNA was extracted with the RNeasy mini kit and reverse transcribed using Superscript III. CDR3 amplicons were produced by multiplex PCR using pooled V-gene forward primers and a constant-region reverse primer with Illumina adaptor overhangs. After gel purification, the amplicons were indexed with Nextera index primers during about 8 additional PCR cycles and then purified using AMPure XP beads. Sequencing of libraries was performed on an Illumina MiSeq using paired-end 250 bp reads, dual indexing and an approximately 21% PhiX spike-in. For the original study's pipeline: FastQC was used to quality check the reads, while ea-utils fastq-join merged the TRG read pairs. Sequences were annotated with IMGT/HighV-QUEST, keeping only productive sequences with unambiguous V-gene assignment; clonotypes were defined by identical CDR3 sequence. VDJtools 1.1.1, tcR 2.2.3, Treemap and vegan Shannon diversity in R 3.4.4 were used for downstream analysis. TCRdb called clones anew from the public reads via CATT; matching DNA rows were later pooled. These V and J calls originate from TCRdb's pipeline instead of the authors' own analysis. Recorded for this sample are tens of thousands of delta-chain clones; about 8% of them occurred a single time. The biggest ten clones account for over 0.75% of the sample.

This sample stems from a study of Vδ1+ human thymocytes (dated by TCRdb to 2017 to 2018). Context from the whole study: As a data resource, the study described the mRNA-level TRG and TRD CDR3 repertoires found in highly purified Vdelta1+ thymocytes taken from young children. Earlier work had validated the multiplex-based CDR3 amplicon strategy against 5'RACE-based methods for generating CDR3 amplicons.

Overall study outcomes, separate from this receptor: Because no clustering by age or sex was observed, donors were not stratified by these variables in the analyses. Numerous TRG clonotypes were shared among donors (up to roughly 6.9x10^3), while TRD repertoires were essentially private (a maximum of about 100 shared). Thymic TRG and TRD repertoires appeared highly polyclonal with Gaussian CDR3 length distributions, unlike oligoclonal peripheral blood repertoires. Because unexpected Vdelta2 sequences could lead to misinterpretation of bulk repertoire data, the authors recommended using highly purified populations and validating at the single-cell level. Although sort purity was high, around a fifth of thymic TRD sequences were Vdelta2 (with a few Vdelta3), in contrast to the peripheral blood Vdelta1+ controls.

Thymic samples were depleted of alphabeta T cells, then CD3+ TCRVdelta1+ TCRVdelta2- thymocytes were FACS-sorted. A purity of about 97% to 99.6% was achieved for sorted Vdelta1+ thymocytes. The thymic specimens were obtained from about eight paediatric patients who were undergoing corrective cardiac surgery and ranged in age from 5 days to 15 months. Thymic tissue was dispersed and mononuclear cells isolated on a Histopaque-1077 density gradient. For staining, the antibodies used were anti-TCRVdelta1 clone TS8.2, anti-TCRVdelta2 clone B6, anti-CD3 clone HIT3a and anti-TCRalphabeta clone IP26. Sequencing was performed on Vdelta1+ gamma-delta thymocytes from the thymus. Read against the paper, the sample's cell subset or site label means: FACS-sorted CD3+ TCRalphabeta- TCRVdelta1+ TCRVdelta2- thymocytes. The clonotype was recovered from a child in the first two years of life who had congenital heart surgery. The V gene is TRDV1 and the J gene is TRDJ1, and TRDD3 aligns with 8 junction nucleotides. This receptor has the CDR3 CALGEHRTVLGARWTDKLIF. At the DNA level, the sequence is TGTGCTCTTGGGGAACACCGCACGGTACTGGGGGCCCGGTGGACCGATAAACTCATCTTT.